The 27 T cell receptor beta chains below were found in one sample sequenced in a study of T cells in Graves' hyperthyroidism and ophthalmopathy. Amplification of TCR beta CDR3 regions used RNA as the template. First-round RT-PCR with HTBI primers amplified the TCR CDR3 region. TCRdb reanalysed the multiplex PCR reads using MiXCR and keeps one entry per CDR3 protein. The table has over 650,000 distinct CDR3 sequences, 40% to 55% seen once. Material for sequencing was peripheral blood or thyroid tissue (not recorded which). Receptor source: an adult man with Graves' disease, either hyperthyroidism or ophthalmopathy (not recorded which).

Only one count was recorded for this clonotype. A read error may be the cause here, since a much bigger clone is one base away. The rearrangement joins TRBV2 to TRBJ1-1; D ambiguous. The CDR3 has 11 amino acids. Per germline, CDR1 SNHLY and CDR2 FYNNEI. The CDR3: CASSQVTQAFF. DNA of the CDR3: TGTGCCAGCAGTCAGGTCACTCAAGCTTTCTTT.

This clonotype came up many times. The chain carries TRBV29-1 and TRBJ2-2; possible D gene TRBD2, 6 bases. The V gene lost 3 bases and the J gene lost 0 bases, with 11 bases spanning the gap. CDR1 is SQVTM and CDR2 is ANQGSEA in the germline V gene. The length of the CDR3 is 15 residues. The CDR3 DNA follows: TGCAGCGTTGAGTTCCGGGGGACGAACACCGGGGAGCTGTTTTTT. Encoded protein: CSVEFRGTNTGELFF.

This clonotype was detected only a few times. The rearrangement uses TRBV2 and TRBJ1-1; tentative D call: TRBD1 (5 bases). CDR3 length equals 16 residues. The V and J ends lost 6 bases and 0 bases respectively, with 17 bases between them. Looked up from germline, CDR1 is SNHLY and CDR2 is FYNNEI. CDR3 in amino acids: CASSLADGDLNTEAFF. The DNA of the CDR3 is TGTGCCAGCAGCTTAGCGGACGGGGACCTGAACACTGAAGCTTTCTTT.

This clonotype has more than one count but fewer than ten. The V gene is TRBV7-3, the J gene TRBJ2-7; maybe TRBD2 (5 bases). This CDR3 spans 17 amino acids. Looked up from germline, CDR1 is SGHTA and CDR2 is FQGTGA. The germline V and J ends were trimmed by 0 bases and 1 base, with 16 bases remaining between them. CDR3 bases: TGTGCCAGCAGCTTAACGGCCGCAGCTACGGGATCCTACGAGCAGTACTTC. This codes for CASSLTAAATGSYEQYF.

This sequence joins TRBV2 and TRBJ1-6; D perhaps matches TRBD1 (5 bases). The germline CDR1 and CDR2 sequences are SNHLY and FYNNEI. The V and J ends lost 9 bases and 0 bases respectively, with 12 bases between them. The CDR3 extends over 15 amino acids. Here the CDR3 reads CASGRGGSYNSPLHF. As DNA, the CDR3 is TGTGCCAGTGGTCGCGGGGGCTCCTATAATTCACCCCTCCACTTT.

The chain links TRBV29-1 to TRBJ1-3; unclear D gene. CDR1 is SQVTM and CDR2 is ANQGSEA in the germline V gene. The CDR3 is made up of 14 amino acids. Trimming shortened V by 4 bases and J by 7 bases, and 17 bases separated the two germline ends. The CDR3 region has the DNA TGCAGCGTTGGATACGAGGAGGGTTGGAACACCATATATTTT. Amino acid sequence: CSVGYEEGWNTIYF.

This clonotype was picked up many times. V and J are TRBV9 and TRBJ2-7; no reliable D call. V was cut by 0 bases and J by 7 bases, with 11 bases left in between. The CDR3 contains 13 residues. From germline, CDR1 is SGDLS and CDR2 YYNGEE. In DNA form, the CDR3 reads TGTGCCAGCAGCGTAGAGGTGAAGGGAGAGCAGTACTTC. Its protein product is CASSVEVKGEQYF.

This clonotype appeared many times. The CDR3 DNA reads as TGTGCCAGCAGTCATAGACAGGGTCGTCAGCCCCAGCATTTT. The encoded protein is CASSHRQGRQPQHF. The chain uses TRBV7-8 and TRBJ1-5; 7 positions match TRBD1. Germline V gene sequence: CDR1 SGHVS, CDR2 FQNEAQ. Trimming took 6 bases from V and 6 from J; bases not matched to a gene: 8. There are 14 residues in the CDR3.

The genes are TRBV25-1 and TRBJ1-3; D is perhaps TRBD1 (5 bases). Germline V gene lookup returns CDR1 MGHDK and CDR2 SYGVNS. The V end lost 6 bases, the J end lost 0 bases, and 18 bases lay between the germline ends. The CDR3 is made up of 17 amino acids. CDR3 nucleotide sequence: TGTGCCAGCAGCTATTCCCCATCGAGGGGCTCTGGAAACACCATATATTTT. Its translation is CASSYSPSRGSGNTIYF.

This clonotype was picked up one time. This rearrangement joins TRBV29-1 to TRBJ2-3; 7 nucleotides agree with TRBD1. The CDR3 has 12 amino acids. The germline gives CDR1 SQVTM, CDR2 ANQGSEA. Trimming at V came to 6 bases and at J to 5 bases, leaving 5 bases not matched to a gene. DNA for the CDR3: TGCAGCGTCGGGACAGCTCTAGATACGCAGTATTTT. Translating gives CSVGTALDTQYF.

In this sample, this clonotype turned up many times. J is TRBJ1-2 and V is TRBV7-8; 7 positions agree with TRBD1. Germline CDR1 SGHVS, CDR2 FQNEAQ. The CDR3 is 15 amino acids. The ends lost 4 bases at V and 3 bases at J; junction bases unmatched: 8. CDR3 sequence reads: CASSSSRQGYYGYTF. The CDR3 DNA follows: TGTGCCAGCAGCTCCTCGCGACAGGGTTACTATGGCTACACCTTC.

The gene calls are TRBV11-2 and TRBJ1-1; no firm D call. CDR1 SGHAT and CDR2 FQNNGV come from the germline V gene. The V gene lost 5 bases and the J gene lost 4 bases, with 17 bases spanning the gap. CDR3 length: 15 amino acids. CDR3 region: CASSPHTWASTEAFF. The CDR3 DNA is TGTGCCAGCAGCCCTCACACATGGGCCTCCACTGAAGCTTTCTTT.

J is TRBJ2-5 and V is TRBV7-9, with a tentative D call TRBD1 (6 bases). The CDR3 has 13 residues. V was trimmed by 5 bases and J by 7 bases, leaving 14 bases between them. Germline CDR1 reads SEHNR; CDR2 reads FQNEAQ (reference sequence). DNA for the CDR3: TGTGCCAGCAGCCAGGATGGGGGCGGGACCCAGTACTTC. It translates to CASSQDGGGTQYF. The whole variable domain, remainder taken from reference TRBV7-9 and TRBJ2-5, is DTGVSQNPRHKITKRGQNVTFRCDPISEHNRLYWYRQTLGQGPEFLTYFQNEAQLEKSRLLSDRFSAERPKGSFSTLEIQRTEQGDSAMYLCASSQDGGGTQYFGPGTRLLVL.

Concerning this clonotype: One end of the junction is discordant with germline, which a read error may explain. The chain recombines TRBV10-2 with TRBJ1-5; 10 bases match TRBD1. The CDR3 has 15 residues. Germline V gene data show CDR1 as WSHSY and CDR2 as SAAADI. This chain's CDR3 is CASSRDRGRGQPQHF. CDR3 DNA: TGTGCCAGCAGCCGTGACAGGGGGCGCGGGCAGCCCCAGCATTTT.

This clonotype was seen many times. The chain uses TRBV7-9 and TRBJ2-6; no firm D call. The germline V gene has CDR1 SEHNR and CDR2 FQNEAQ (reference sequence). V lost 6 bases, J lost 2 bases, and 2 bases lay in between. The CDR3 is 12 residues long. This CDR3 reads CASRTGANVLTF. The CDR3 nucleotides are TGTGCCAGCAGGACTGGGGCCAACGTCCTGACTTTC.

This rearrangement joins TRBV12-3 or TRBV12-4 to TRBJ1-2, with D uncertain. V was cut by 3 bases and J by 3 bases, with 11 bases left in between. The CDR3 totals 14 residues. CDR3 in DNA: TGTGCCAGCAGTTTTTCAAGTGGGGACTATGGCTACACCTTC. This encodes CASSFSSGDYGYTF.

In its sample, this clonotype was seen a few times. The genes are TRBV7-6 and TRBJ2-2; D possibly corresponds to TRBD1 (5 bases). The CDR3 contains 15 residues. The V end was cut by 0 bases, the J end by 6 bases, with 11 bases between. CDR1 is SGHVS, CDR2 FNYEAQ, per germline. Written as DNA, the CDR3 is TGTGCCAGCAGCTTAGCGGGGCCCAGATCCGGGGAGCTGTTTTTT. Translation: CASSLAGPRSGELFF.

This clonotype has at least ten counts. The chain has TRBV12-3 or TRBV12-4 and TRBJ1-2; possibly TRBD1 for D (5 bases). V shed 6 bases and J shed 7 bases, with 9 bases lying between them. This CDR3 comprises 11 residues. The CDR3 DNA sequence: TGTGCCAGCAGAGGACAATCTGGCTACACCTTC. Protein: CASRGQSGYTF.

This clonotype was detected a few times. The J gene is TRBJ1-5, the V gene TRBV20-1; TRBD1 aligns across 12 bases. Germline CDR1 and CDR2: DFQATT and SNEGSKA (reference sequence). The CDR3 has 14 amino acids. V lost 5 bases to trimming and J lost 6 bases; unmatched junction nucleotides: 5. The CDR3 loop reads CSAPGQGAGQPQHF. The CDR3, as DNA: TGCAGTGCTCCGGGACAGGGGGCTGGTCAGCCCCAGCATTTT.

The chain joins TRBV6-5 to TRBJ1-1; TRBD1 matches at 8 bases. The length of the CDR3 is 15 residues. The germline V gene has CDR1 MNHEY and CDR2 SVGAGI. V was pared by 2 bases and J by 3 bases, with 5 bases of the junction left unmatched. CDR3 loop: CASSYPGQGYTEAFF. The CDR3 DNA sequence: TGTGCCAGCAGTTACCCCGGACAGGGTTACACTGAAGCTTTCTTT.

This sequence joins TRBV12-3 or TRBV12-4 and TRBJ1-4; unclear D gene. V was trimmed by 2 bases and J by 1 base, leaving 11 bases between them. This CDR3 comprises 16 residues. In nucleotides, the CDR3 is TGTGCCAGCAGTTTATCCGGGAGGATAACTAATGAAAAACTGTTTTTT. This gives the protein CASSLSGRITNEKLFF.

This clonotype was detected only a few times. A much larger clone differs from this one at a single base, so this may be a read error. CDR3 protein: CASSGTLGLHF. DNA for the CDR3: TGTGCCAGCAGTGGGACATTGGGCCTCCACTTT. The chain has TRBV2 and TRBJ1-6, with D possibly TRBD1 on 5 matching bases. Trimming pared 4 bases from V and 15 bases from J, leaving 10 bases between. The CDR3 is 11 amino acids. Germline values: CDR1 SNHLY, CDR2 FYNNEI.

This clonotype has at least ten counts. V gene TRBV29-1 combines with J gene TRBJ2-2, with 10 bases matching TRBD2. The J segment lost 3 bases and the V segment lost 5 bases, leaving 12 bases of the junction unmatched. This CDR3 is built from 17 residues. Germline V lookup: CDR1 SQVTM, CDR2 ANQGSEA. The CDR3 DNA is TGCAGCGTTAAGGGACCTAGCGGGAGTCGGTACACCGGGGAGCTGTTTTTT. Its translation: CSVKGPSGSRYTGELFF.

The chain has TRBV20-1 and TRBJ1-4, with 7 bases matching TRBD1. This CDR3 is 15 amino acids long. V shed 0 bases, J shed 7 bases, and the junction held 8 bases outside the gene matches. Per germline, CDR1 DFQATT and CDR2 SNEGSKA (reference sequence). CDR3 protein: CSARDMTGNTEKLFF. CDR3 sequence (DNA): TGCAGTGCTAGAGATATGACAGGGAATACTGAAAAACTGTTTTTT.

The CDR3: CASSPELSNQPQHF. The CDR3 coding sequence is TGTGCCAGCAGCCCAGAACTTAGCAATCAGCCCCAGCATTTT. The rearrangement joins TRBV12-3 or TRBV12-4 to TRBJ1-5; no reliable D call. The CDR3 spans 14 residues. V shed 6 bases and J shed 0 bases, with 9 bases lying between them.

The V and J genes are TRBV10-3 and TRBJ1-5; the match to TRBD1 covers 10 bases. Germline CDR1 and CDR2: ENHRY and SYGVKD. V lost 10 bases and J lost 6; bases outside the gene matches: 15. The CDR3 spans 16 residues. CDR3: CASTETKGQGGQPQHF. DNA for the CDR3: TGTGCCAGTACGGAAACAAAAGGACAGGGGGGTCAGCCCCAGCATTTT.

The gene calls are TRBV6-1 and TRBJ1-1; 8 positions match TRBD1. The CDR3 is made up of 13 amino acids. Trimming at V came to 7 bases and at J to 7 bases, leaving 8 bases not matched to a gene. Germline CDR1 MNHNS, CDR2 SASEGT. The CDR3 spells CASNQGAFDEAFF. The CDR3 DNA is TGTGCCAGCAATCAGGGGGCATTTGATGAAGCTTTCTTT.